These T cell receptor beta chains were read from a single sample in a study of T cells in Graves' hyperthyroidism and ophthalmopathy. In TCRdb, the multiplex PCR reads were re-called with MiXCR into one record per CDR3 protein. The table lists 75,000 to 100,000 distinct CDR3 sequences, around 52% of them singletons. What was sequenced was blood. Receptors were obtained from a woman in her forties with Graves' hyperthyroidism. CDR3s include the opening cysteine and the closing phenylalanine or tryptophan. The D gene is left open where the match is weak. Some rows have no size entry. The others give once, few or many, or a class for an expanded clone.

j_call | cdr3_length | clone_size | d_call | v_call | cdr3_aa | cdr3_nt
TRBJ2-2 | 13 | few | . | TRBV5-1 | CASSFGLTGELVF | TGCGCCAGCAGCTTCGGGCTCACCGGGGAGCTGGTTTTT
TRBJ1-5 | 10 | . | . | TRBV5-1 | CASSFTTQHF | TGCGCCAGCAGCTTCACGACCCAGCATTTT
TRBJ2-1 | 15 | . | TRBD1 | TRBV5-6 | CASSLETGRYNEQFF | TGTGCCAGCAGCTTGGAGACAGGGCGCTACAATGAGCAGTTCTTC
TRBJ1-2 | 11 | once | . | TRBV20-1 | CSATRGVGGSF | TGCAGTGCCACCCGGGGGGTCGGGGGAAGCTTC
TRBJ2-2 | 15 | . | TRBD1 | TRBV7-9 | CASRRQGELTGELFF | TGTGCCAGCAGAAGACAGGGGGAGCTCACCGGGGAGCTGTTTTTT
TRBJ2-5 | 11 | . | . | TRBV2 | CASSEVAAQYF | TGTGCCAGCAGTGAAGTGGCGGCCCAGTACTTC
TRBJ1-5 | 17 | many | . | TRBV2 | CASSSGWSSGRNQPQHF | TGTGCCAGCAGTTCGGGATGGAGCTCGGGCCGCAATCAGCCCCAGCATTTT
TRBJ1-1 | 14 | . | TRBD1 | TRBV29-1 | CSVRTGGMNTEAFF | TGCAGCGTGAGGACAGGGGGCATGAACACTGAAGCTTTCTTT
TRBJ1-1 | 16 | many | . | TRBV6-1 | CASSVLNSIMNTEAFF | TGTGCCAGCAGTGTCCTTAACAGCATCATGAACACTGAAGCTTTCTTT
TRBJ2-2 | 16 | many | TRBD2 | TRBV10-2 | CASSGTSGRVGGELFF | TGCGCCAGCAGCGGGACTAGCGGGAGAGTTGGCGGGGAGCTGTTTTTT
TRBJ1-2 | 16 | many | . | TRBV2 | CASSEAQMDASYGYTF | TGTGCCAGCAGTGAAGCCCAGATGGATGCTTCTTATGGCTACACCTTC
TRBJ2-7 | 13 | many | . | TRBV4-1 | CASSPRQRDEHYF | TGCGCCAGCAGCCCGCGCCAACGCGACGAGCATTACTTC
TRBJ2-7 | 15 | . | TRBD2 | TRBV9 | CASSQVAGGSYEQYF | TGTGCCAGCAGCCAAGTTGCGGGAGGCTCCTACGAGCAGTACTTC
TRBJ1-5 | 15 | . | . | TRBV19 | CASERGNPGNQPQHF | TGTGCCAGTGAAAGGGGGAACCCTGGCAATCAGCCCCAGCATTTT
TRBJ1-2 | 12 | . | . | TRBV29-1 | CSLTFRTDGYTF | TGCAGCTTAACCTTCAGGACAGACGGCTACACCTTC
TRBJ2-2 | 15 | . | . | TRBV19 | CASSRAGPNTGELFF | TGTGCCAGTAGTAGAGCCGGACCAAACACCGGGGAGCTGTTTTTT
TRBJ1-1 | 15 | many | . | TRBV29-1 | CSVEGGRGWGTEAFF | TGCAGCGTTGAGGGAGGCAGGGGTTGGGGCACTGAAGCTTTCTTT
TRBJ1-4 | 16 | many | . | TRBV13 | CASSLAGKGDNEKLFF | TGTGCCAGCAGCTTAGCCGGGAAGGGAGATAATGAAAAACTGTTTTTT
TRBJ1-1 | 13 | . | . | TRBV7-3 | CASSLQDGTEAFF | TGTGCCAGCAGCTTGCAGGATGGAACTGAAGCTTTCTTT
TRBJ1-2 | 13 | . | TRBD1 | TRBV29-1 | CSGGQGPDGGYTF | TGCAGCGGGGGACAGGGGCCGGATGGGGGCTACACCTTC
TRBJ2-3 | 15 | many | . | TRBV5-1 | CASSLWQARTDTQYF | TGCGCCAGCAGCTTGTGGCAGGCCCGCACAGATACGCAGTATTTT
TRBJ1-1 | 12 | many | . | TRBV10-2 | CASRDPTGEAFF | TGCGCCAGCAGGGACCCGACCGGTGAAGCTTTCTTT
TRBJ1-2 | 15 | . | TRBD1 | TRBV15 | CATSSSTGTVYGYTF | TGTGCCACCAGCAGCTCCACCGGGACAGTCTATGGCTACACCTTC
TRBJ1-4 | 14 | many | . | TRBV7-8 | CASSLRGQYEKLFF | TGTGCCAGCAGCCTCCGGGGCCAGTACGAAAAACTGTTTTTT
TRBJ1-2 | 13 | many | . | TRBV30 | CAWIGLTGDGYTF | TGTGCCTGGATCGGGCTGACCGGAGATGGCTACACCTTC
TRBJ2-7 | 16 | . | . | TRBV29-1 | CSATWGGHSIRYEQYF | TGCAGCGCTACCTGGGGTGGACATAGTATACGATACGAGCAGTACTTC
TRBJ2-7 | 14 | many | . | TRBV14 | CASSPSHRSYEQYF | TGTGCCAGCAGCCCCTCCCATCGGAGTTACGAGCAGTACTTC